The present entry profiles one T cell receptor beta chain with its context. Its specificity is not known. Generated by immunoSEQ multiplex PCR, the TCRdb table keeps only in-frame clones and is missing some. This sample has around 2.5 million clones; roughly 93% occur once, and the top ten carry about 0.39%. This sample is part of a study of shared clonotypes between healthy human individuals. Whole-study results and caveats: Naive CD4 clonotypes overlapped across a handful of donors at about 5%.

Sequencing was done on a sample of naive CD4+ T cells from PBMCs. The subset denotes: CD45RA+ positively selected. The origin of this receptor is a man aged 18 to 29 in good health. Some clones in this sample may be carry-over from other donors' samples.

The DNA of the CDR3 is TGTGCCAGCAGCTCGGGAGGTAGCGGGACCTTAGGCGAGCAGTACTTC. Translation: CASSSGGSGTLGEQYF. The V call is TRBV14, the J call TRBJ2-7; 8 nucleotides match TRBD2. Germline CDR1 SGHDN, CDR2 FVKESK. The junction had 15 bases not matched to a gene; V was cut back by 5 bases and J by 6 bases. The CDR3 is made up of 16 amino acids.